The 21 T cell receptor beta chains presented below share a single source sample, sequenced in a study of identical twins. Each CDR3 protein gets one entry after TCRdb re-called the 5' RACE reads with MiXCR. The sample has 1.5 million to 2 million distinct CDR3 sequences; 32% are singletons. Specimen: cord blood. The receptors originated from a newborn girl in good health.

The V call is TRBV28, the J call TRBJ1-5; D is uncertain. This CDR3 has 16 residues. From germline, CDR1 is MDHEN and CDR2 SYDVKM. V lost 1 base, J lost 4 bases, and 14 bases lay in between. For the CDR3, the DNA is TGTGCCAGCAGTTTATCCCAGACCCGGCGGAATCAGCCCCAGCATTTT. It encodes CASSLSQTRRNQPQHF.

The chain combines TRBV20-1 with TRBJ2-4; D perhaps matches TRBD2 (6 bases). In germline, CDR1 is DFQATT, CDR2 SNEGSKA (reference sequence). The CDR3 has 16 amino acids. V lost 7 bases and J lost 0, with 19 bases in between. The CDR3 protein is CSGKGEEGLAKNIQYF. CDR3 bases: TGCAGTGGCAAAGGGGAGGAAGGGTTAGCCAAAAACATTCAGTACTTC.

This chain links TRBV5-1 with TRBJ2-7, with 9 bases fitting TRBD2. The germline CDR1 and CDR2 sequences are SGHRS and YFSETQ. V dropped 0 bases and J dropped 3; count of bases not matched to a gene: 13. The length of the CDR3 is 18 residues. The chain's CDR3 is CASSLVIAGVFRIYEQYF. DNA for the CDR3: TGCGCCAGCAGCTTGGTCATAGCGGGAGTCTTTAGAATCTACGAGCAGTACTTC.

This clonotype came up a few times. The V call is TRBV20-1, the J call TRBJ2-7; possibly TRBD2 for D (5 bases). The CDR3 consists of 14 residues. V was pared by 1 base and J by 2 bases, with 12 bases between. Germline values: CDR1 DFQATT, CDR2 SNEGSKA (reference sequence). CDR3 residues: CSARGRRPPYEQYF. The CDR3 DNA sequence: TGCAGTGCTAGAGGCCGGAGGCCCCCCTACGAGCAGTACTTC.

The chain uses TRBV12-3 or TRBV12-4 and TRBJ2-3, with 9 positions matching TRBD2. V dropped 5 bases and J dropped 1; count of bases not matched to a gene: 7. This CDR3 is built from 16 residues. DNA of the CDR3: TGTGCCAGCAGTCTGCTAGCGGGGAGTCGCACAGATACGCAGTATTTT. This gives the protein CASSLLAGSRTDTQYF.

The V gene is TRBV3-1, the J gene TRBJ2-7; the match to TRBD1 covers 10 bases. The CDR3 consists of 17 residues. Germline trimming cut 3 bases from V and 1 base from J; bases unmatched to any gene: 9. Germline V gene data show CDR1 as LGHDT and CDR2 as YNNKEL (reference sequence). CDR3 protein: CASSQVGTGVKSYEQYF. CDR3 nucleotides: TGTGCCAGCAGCCAGGTCGGGACAGGGGTTAAGTCCTACGAGCAGTACTTC.

This clonotype was counted a few times. The chain carries TRBV20-1 and TRBJ2-7; D call uncertain. The CDR3 length is 14 residues. V lost 0 bases and J 2 bases, leaving 11 bases between the germline ends. Germline lookup yields CDR1 DFQATT and CDR2 SNEGSKA (reference sequence). CDR3 DNA sequence: TGCAGTGCTAGAGACGCTCGACCAACCTACGAGCAGTACTTC. Translating it yields CSARDARPTYEQYF.

This clonotype has more than one count but fewer than ten. This rearrangement joins TRBV10-3 to TRBJ1-5; D is perhaps TRBD1 (5 bases). The CDR3 runs 15 residues. V was clipped by 8 bases and J by 9 bases, with 23 bases between them. Looked up from germline, CDR1 is ENHRY and CDR2 is SYGVKD. The CDR3 spells CAISVVGAPWGPQHF. The CDR3 bases are TGTGCCATCTCAGTAGTCGGGGCCCCCTGGGGGCCCCAGCATTTT.

In its sample, this clonotype was seen a few times. The chain is built from TRBV4-2 and TRBJ2-7; TRBD2 is a possible D gene (5 bases). CDR3 length: 15 amino acids. V gave up 1 base and J gave up 2 bases, with 12 bases separating them. Germline-derived CDR1 and CDR2 are LGHNA and YNFKEQ. The CDR3 nucleotides are TGTGCCAGCAGCCAAGGTGGATTGGGAGCCTACGAGCAGTACTTC. As protein: CASSQGGLGAYEQYF.

J is TRBJ1-1 and V is TRBV27, with D tentatively TRBD1 (5 bases). V was shortened by 5 bases and J by 5 bases, with 15 bases between the two germline ends. This CDR3 is built from 14 residues. Germline V gene lookup returns CDR1 MNHEY and CDR2 SMNVEV (reference sequence). CDR3 residues: CASSPSRGGTEAFF. The CDR3 DNA reads as TGTGCCAGCAGTCCGTCCCGTGGGGGGACTGAAGCTTTCTTT.

Only a few counts were recorded for this clonotype. J is TRBJ1-6 and V is TRBV7-9, with no clear D. V lost 6 bases and J lost 7, with 7 bases in between. The CDR3 spans 12 residues. In germline, CDR1 is SEHNR, CDR2 FQNEAQ (reference sequence). This chain's CDR3 is CASRTDNSPLHF. The CDR3 nucleotides are TGTGCCAGCAGAACAGACAATTCACCCCTCCACTTT.

The sample holds a few counts of this clonotype. The chain uses TRBV2 and TRBJ1-5; TRBD1 might be the D (5 bases). Trimming shortened V by 0 bases and J by 6 bases, and 18 bases separated the two germline ends. The length of the CDR3 is 17 residues. CDR1 is SNHLY, CDR2 FYNNEI, per germline. The CDR3 spells CASSEAPPGRGGQPQHF. CDR3 DNA sequence: TGTGCCAGCAGTGAAGCTCCCCCAGGGCGTGGGGGTCAGCCCCAGCATTTT.

The chain employs TRBV12-3 or TRBV12-4 and TRBJ2-1; the match to TRBD2 covers 8 bases. There are 16 residues in the CDR3. V gave up 2 bases and J gave up 9 bases; unmatched junction bases: 12. The CDR3 loop is CASSLRSSGSRTEQFF. DNA of the CDR3: TGTGCCAGCAGTTTAAGGTCCAGCGGGAGTAGAACTGAGCAGTTCTTC.

In this sample, this clonotype turned up a few times. This chain links TRBV28 with TRBJ2-7; D is possibly TRBD2 (6 bases). The germline CDR1 and CDR2 sequences are MDHEN and SYDVKM. The CDR3 consists of 17 residues. V was trimmed by 5 bases and J by 7 bases, leaving 27 bases between them. The CDR3 DNA reads as TGTGCCAGCAGTACAGGCTGGAGGGGTAGACGCGCTAGGGAGCAGTACTTC. It translates to CASSTGWRGRRAREQYF.

Only a few counts were recorded for this clonotype. The chain has TRBV30 and TRBJ2-4; 13 bases align to TRBD2. The end of the DNA is better explained by TRBJ2-7, so the J call may be wrong. Germline V gene lookup returns CDR1 GTSNPN and CDR2 SVGIG (reference sequence). There are 15 residues in the CDR3. The CDR3 is CAWSAGLAGIYEQYF. CDR3 sequence (DNA): TGTGCCTGGAGTGCGGGACTAGCGGGGATTTACGAGCAGTACTTC.

This clonotype was counted many times. J is TRBJ2-1 and V is TRBV6-2 or TRBV6-3; either TRBD1 or TRBD2 may fit D (5 bases each). Germline V gives CDR1 MNHEY, CDR2 SVGEGT. The length of the CDR3 is 15 residues. V shed 4 bases and J shed 0 bases, with 10 bases lying between them. This CDR3 is CASSSPGGSYNEQFF. The CDR3 region has the DNA TGTGCCAGCAGTTCCCCTGGGGGCTCCTACAATGAGCAGTTCTTC.

The chain links TRBV7-9 to TRBJ2-3; no firm D call. V was pared by 5 bases and J by 6 bases, with 15 bases between. Looked up from germline, CDR1 is SEHNR and CDR2 is FQNEAQ (reference sequence). The CDR3 has 14 residues. The CDR3 loop is CASSPYGPGDTQYF. CDR3 nucleotide sequence: TGTGCCAGCAGCCCGTATGGACCCGGGGATACGCAGTATTTT.

CDR3 region: CASTPPTGGVNQPQHF. The CDR3 DNA reads as TGTGCCAGCACTCCACCGACAGGGGGGGTCAATCAGCCCCAGCATTTT. The rearrangement uses TRBV6-1 and TRBJ1-5; 9 bases match TRBD1. This CDR3 spans 16 amino acids. CDR1 is MNHNS and CDR2 is SASEGT in the germline V gene. V shed 7 bases, J shed 3 bases, and the junction held 10 bases outside the gene matches.

The rearrangement links TRBV20-1 to TRBJ2-3; either TRBD1 or TRBD2 may fit D (5 bases each). The V end was cut by 6 bases, the J end by 0 bases, with 19 bases between. The CDR3 is 16 residues long. Germline CDR1 DFQATT, CDR2 SNEGSKA (reference sequence). DNA for the CDR3: TGCAGTGCGATTGGCCCGGGGCTACCAAGCACAGATACGCAGTATTTT. It translates to CSAIGPGLPSTDTQYF.

The rearrangement joins TRBV28 to TRBJ1-5; 7 bases are shared with TRBD1. CDR1 is MDHEN and CDR2 is SYDVKM in the germline V gene. The CDR3 spans 14 residues. Unmatched junction bases numbered 7, after V lost 4 bases and J lost 7 bases. CDR3 sequence: CASSSTGAGQPQHF. The CDR3, as DNA: TGTGCCAGCAGTTCCACAGGGGCCGGACAGCCCCAGCATTTT.

As regards this clonotype: Germline is not matched at one junction end, which may reflect a read error. This chain joins TRBV5-1 and TRBJ2-1, with 8 bases identical to TRBD2. The CDR3 extends over 13 amino acids. CDR1 is SGHRS and CDR2 is YFSETQ in the germline V gene. The CDR3, as DNA: TGCGCCAGCACGGGGGGGTCCTACAGTGAGCAGTTCTTC. It translates to CASTGGSYSEQFF.